Each of the 21 T cell receptor beta chains below was sequenced from the same sample in a study of cytomegalovirus exposure and HLA in healthy donors (dated by TCRdb to the late 2010s). The library was generated by the immunoSEQ multiplex PCR assay. For the multiplex PCR, a mixture combining 60 forward primers for TCR Vbeta segments and 13 reverse primers for TCR Jbeta segments was used. TCRdb took over this immuneACCESS table, retaining in-frame rearrangements with V and J assigned. Such tables are incomplete; in checked studies, under half of the missing clones stem from an unresolved V gene, and the remainder is unexplained. In this sample the table shows about 220,000 clones, over 80% of which occur a single time. Jointly, the top ten make up 4.5% to 6% of the sample. The sequencing input was PBMCs. These receptors all come from a woman aged 40-49 years in good health and CMV-seropositive.

The genes are TRBV10-2 and TRBJ1-5; D possibly corresponds to TRBD1 (6 bases). V shed 3 bases and J shed 0 bases, with 15 bases lying between them. Per germline, CDR1 WSHSY and CDR2 SAAADI. This CDR3 comprises 17 residues. The CDR3 nucleotides are TGCGCCAGCAGTGACCCCGGGAGGGGGGGTAGCAATCAGCCCCAGCATTTT. The encoded protein is CASSDPGRGGSNQPQHF.

This clone was seen a single time. V is TRBV7-3 and J is TRBJ2-3; D is unclear. CDR1 and CDR2 from the germline V gene are SGHTA and FQGTGA. CDR3 length: 14 residues. Trimming shortened V by 2 bases and J by 1 base, and 7 bases separated the two germline ends. The DNA for the CDR3 is TGTGCCAGCAGCTTATCCAGCGGCACAGATACGCAGTATTTT. Its translation is CASSLSSGTDTQYF.

The chain recombines TRBV30 with TRBJ1-5; D possibly corresponds to TRBD1 (5 bases). V was clipped by 3 bases and J by 4 bases, with 13 bases between them. CDR1 and CDR2 from the germline V gene are GTSNPN and SVGIG (reference sequence). This CDR3 has 14 residues. Here the CDR3 DNA reads TGTGCCTGGAGCACAATATCAGGGAATCAGCCCCAGCATTTT. It encodes CAWSTISGNQPQHF.

CDR3 loop: CASNRQGANYGYTF. CDR3 sequence (DNA): TGTGCCAGTAATAGACAGGGCGCTAACTATGGCTACACCTTC. The V gene is TRBV19, the J gene TRBJ1-2, with 7 bases fitting TRBD1. Per germline, CDR1 LNHDA and CDR2 SQIVND (reference sequence). Losses at the gene ends were 7 bases for V and 0 bases for J; bases not matched to a gene: 5. CDR3 length equals 14 residues. Supplemented by reference TRBV19 and TRBJ1-2, the full variable domain reads DGGITQSPKYLFRKEGQNVTLSCEQNLNHDAMYWYRQDPGQGLRLIYYSQIVNDFQKGDIAEGYSVSREKKESFPLTVTSAQKNPTAFYLCASNRQGANYGYTFGSGTRLTVV.

The chain links TRBV30 to TRBJ2-7; tentatively, D is TRBD1 (6 bases). The germline V gene encodes CDR1 GTSNPN and CDR2 SVGIG (reference sequence). CDR3 length: 15 amino acids. With 4 bases removed from V and 2 bases from J, the gap between germline ends came to 18 bases. The CDR3 here is CAWTSGTPVPYEQYF. CDR3 DNA sequence: TGTGCCTGGACATCCGGGACACCTGTACCCTACGAGCAGTACTTC. Based on the CDR3 plus reference TRBV30 and TRBJ2-7, the full variable domain is SQTIHQWPATLVQPVGSPLSLECTVEGTSNPNLYWYRQAAGRGLQLLFYSVGIGQISSEVPQNLSASRPQDRQFILSSKKLLLSDSGFYLCAWTSGTPVPYEQYFGPGTRLTVT.

The V and J genes are TRBV7-2 and TRBJ2-3, with 10 bases that match TRBD1. V lost 1 base, J lost 3 bases, and 13 bases stayed unmatched. This CDR3 is 19 amino acids long. Germline values: CDR1 SGHTA, CDR2 FQGNSA. For the CDR3, the DNA is TGTGCCAGCAGCTTAGTTAAACTGAGGTGGACAGGGGGAACAGATACGCAGTATTTT. This gives the protein CASSLVKLRWTGGTDTQYF. The whole variable domain, filled in from reference TRBV7-2 and TRBJ2-3, reads GAGVSQSPSNKVTEKGKDVELRCDPISGHTALYWYRQSLGQGLEFLIYFQGNSAPDKSGLPSDRFSAERTGGSVSTLTIQRTQQEDSAVYLCASSLVKLRWTGGTDTQYFGPGTRLTVL.

Comments on this clone: The sample holds other DNA sequences that translate to the same CDR3. This chain connects TRBV9 to TRBJ2-5, with D perhaps TRBD2 (7 bases). Germline values: CDR1 SGDLS, CDR2 YYNGEE. The V and J ends lost 3 bases and 5 bases respectively, with 11 bases between them. The CDR3 covers 13 residues. The CDR3 DNA sequence: TGTGCCAGCAGCGAGGGGGGGAGGGAGACCCAGTACTTC. This translates into CASSEGGRETQYF.

The chain links TRBV19 to TRBJ2-5, with a possible D match to TRBD1 (5 bases). Per the germline V gene, CDR1 is LNHDA and CDR2 is SQIVND (reference sequence). The CDR3 runs 13 residues. V was cut by 3 bases and J by 3 bases, with 8 bases left in between. CDR3 in amino acids: CASSIWGEETQYF. The CDR3 coding sequence is TGTGCCAGTAGTATCTGGGGCGAAGAGACCCAGTACTTC.

The CDR3 DNA reads TGCGCCAGCAGCTTGCGGTTCCGGGACAGGGGAGCTAACTATGGCTACACCTTC. It encodes CASSLRFRDRGANYGYTF. V gene TRBV5-1 combines with J gene TRBJ1-2, with 10 bases lining up with TRBD1. Trimming removed 1 base from V and 0 bases from J; junction bases left unmatched: 9. Germline-derived CDR1 and CDR2 are SGHRS and YFSETQ. The CDR3 has 18 residues.

V and J are TRBV27 and TRBJ2-1, with a possible D match to TRBD2 (6 bases). The germline V and J ends were trimmed by 0 bases and 5 bases, with 11 bases remaining between them. The germline gives CDR1 MNHEY, CDR2 SMNVEV (reference sequence). The CDR3 length is 15 residues. CDR3 coding DNA: TGTGCCAGCAGTTTATCGGTCGGGGGAGACAATGAGCAGTTCTTC. Translated: CASSLSVGGDNEQFF.

Worth noting for this clone: At one end the junction does not follow the germline gene, possibly because of a read error. The chain links TRBV7-7 to TRBJ2-5; the D gene is possibly TRBD2 (5 bases). Germline lookup yields CDR1 SSHAT and CDR2 FNYEAQ (reference sequence). The CDR3 length is 15 residues. CDR3: CASSPLTSPGETQYF. CDR3 coding DNA: TGTGCTAGCAGCCCCCTCACTTCTCCGGGGGAGACCCAGTACTTC.

The chain joins TRBV12-5 to TRBJ1-5; no definite D call. Deletions cut 5 bases from V and 7 bases from J, with 12 bases between. The CDR3 sequence is 13 residues long. Germline V gene lookup returns CDR1 LGHNT and CDR2 FRNRAP. The CDR3 DNA reads as TGTGCTAGTGGTCTCCCTCTCGGGCAGCCCCAGCATTTT. Its protein is CASGLPLGQPQHF.

The chain is built from TRBV19 and TRBJ2-1, with TRBD1 matching 10 bases. This CDR3 contains 14 residues. CDR1 LNHDA and CDR2 SQIVND come from the germline V gene (reference sequence). The V and J ends lost 5 bases and 7 bases, in that order; junction bases with no gene match: 5. As DNA, the CDR3 is TGTGCCAGTAGTTTCGGACAGGGGGGTAATGAGCAGTTCTTC. Amino acids: CASSFGQGGNEQFF.

The chain couples TRBV7-2 to TRBJ1-1; D not certain. Per germline, CDR1 SGHTA and CDR2 FQGNSA. The CDR3 totals 12 residues. The V gene lost 5 bases and the J gene lost 11 bases, with 15 bases spanning the gap. The CDR3 spells CASSVGELKAFF. Here the CDR3 DNA reads TGTGCCAGCAGCGTCGGAGAACTAAAGGCTTTCTTT.

This rearrangement joins TRBV5-1 to TRBJ2-5; 7 nucleotides agree with TRBD1. The length of the CDR3 is 15 residues. The germline V gene has CDR1 SGHRS and CDR2 YFSETQ. V lost 0 bases and J lost 2; bases outside the gene matches: 4. The CDR3 sequence is CASSLALGQQETQYF. The CDR3 region has the DNA TGCGCCAGCAGCTTGGCCCTGGGACAGCAAGAGACCCAGTACTTC.

The rearrangement joins TRBV21-1 to TRBJ1-5; the table's TRBD1 call for D was not verified on the DNA. TRBV21-1 corresponds to a pseudogene. CDR3 length: 19 amino acids. The CDR3 DNA sequence: TGTGCCAGCAGCAAAGATCGGGACAGGGGGCCTACGGGCAATCAGCCCCAGCATTTT. Translated: CASSKDRDRGPTGNQPQHF.

This clone was picked up a small number of times. This rearrangement joins TRBV30 to TRBJ1-1; D is ambiguous. This CDR3 region has 14 residues. The germline gives CDR1 GTSNPN, CDR2 SVGIG (reference sequence). V shed 0 bases and J shed 4 bases, with 12 bases lying between them. The DNA for the CDR3 is TGTGCCTGGAGTGTCCTGTACTTGAGCACTGAAGCTTTCTTT. Translating gives CAWSVLYLSTEAFF.

This clone has a handful of counts. The genes are TRBV7-9 and TRBJ2-2; 8 nucleotides align to TRBD1. The CDR3 spans 16 residues. Germline assignment: CDR1 SEHNR and CDR2 FQNEAQ (reference sequence). After removal of 4 bases from V and 3 bases from J, the junction contained 7 bases not matched to a gene. CDR3 loop: CASSSPGQGYTGELFF. The CDR3 bases are TGTGCCAGCAGCTCGCCAGGACAGGGATACACCGGGGAGCTGTTTTTT.

This clone was seen more than once but under ten times. The V and J genes are TRBV29-1 and TRBJ2-7; 10 bases line up with TRBD1. This CDR3 has 13 residues. Losses at the gene ends were 6 bases for V and 1 base for J; bases not matched to a gene: 3. Germline lookup yields CDR1 SQVTM and CDR2 ANQGSEA. The CDR3 DNA reads as TGCAGCGTAAGGGACAGGGGATCCTACGAGCAGTACTTC. The encoded protein is CSVRDRGSYEQYF.

This chain links TRBV6-4 with TRBJ2-7, with 8 bases aligning to TRBD1. Germline lookup yields CDR1 MRHNA and CDR2 SNTAGT. Trimming took 7 bases from V and 0 from J; bases not matched to a gene: 8. The CDR3 runs to 15 residues. In nucleotides, the CDR3 is TGTGCCAGCAAGCAAGGACAGGGCAGCTCCTACGAGCAGTACTTC. This sequence encodes CASKQGQGSSYEQYF.

The V call is TRBV5-6, the J call TRBJ2-4; tentative D call: TRBD1 (6 bases). Germline V gene data show CDR1 as SGHDT and CDR2 as YYEEEE. The length of the CDR3 is 15 residues. The germline V and J ends were trimmed by 3 bases and 6 bases, with 16 bases remaining between them. As DNA, the CDR3 is TGTGCCAGCAGCTACAACAGGGCTGGGGTAAACATTCAGTACTTC. This codes for CASSYNRAGVNIQYF.